Sequencing of this T cell receptor beta chain was carried out in a study of blood T cell repertoires in COVID-19. As for the study in general: The United States, Italy and Spain were the sources of the acute and convalescent COVID-19 samples.

This CDR3 has 14 residues. Germline V gene data show CDR1 as SGHRS and CDR2 as YFSETQ. V lost 7 bases to trimming and J lost 4 bases, with 17 bases between them. Original processing methods: Reference gene primer amplification gave nucleated cell count estimates. Profiling relied on immunoSEQ multiplex PCR, and the TCRdb table lists in-frame clones only, not all of them. Clone size and the V and J calls come from that table; the DNA yielded D and trimming. Here the sample spans 100,000 or so clones, 80% to 90% being singletons. This receptor was obtained from a woman aged 30 to 39 with acute or convalescent COVID-19. The sequenced sample consisted of peripheral blood. The chain has TRBV5-1 and TRBJ1-2; D might be TRBD1 (5 bases). This chain's CDR3 is CASSGGYSGYGYTF. The CDR3 DNA is TGCGCCAGCTCCGGGGGGTACTCGGGCTATGGCTACACCTTC.